These 24 T cell receptor beta chains came from one sample sequenced in a study of cytomegalovirus exposure and HLA in healthy donors. PCR primers comprised 60 Vbeta and 13 Jbeta primers. The data were produced by immunoSEQ multiplex PCR, yet TCRdb's version contains in-frame clones alone and is incomplete. This table holds about 210,000 clones, roughly 82% found once. What was sequenced was PBMCs. Receptors were obtained from a middle-aged man in good health and CMV-seropositive.

J is TRBJ2-1 and V is TRBV25-1; D is unclear. The CDR3 sequence is 11 residues long. V was shortened by 5 bases and J by 6 bases, with 5 bases between the two germline ends. Germline assignment: CDR1 MGHDK and CDR2 SYGVNS. CDR3 loop: CASSSFNEQFF. DNA for the CDR3: TGTGCCAGCAGTAGCTTCAATGAGCAGTTCTTC.

The chain joins TRBV28 to TRBJ1-1; TRBD1 agrees at 9 bases. There are 15 residues in the CDR3. V shed 4 bases, J shed 4 bases, and the junction held 7 bases outside the gene matches. Germline V gene sequence: CDR1 MDHEN, CDR2 SYDVKM. The CDR3 here is CASSSGQGFITEAFF. CDR3 coding DNA: TGTGCCAGCAGTTCCGGACAGGGGTTTATCACTGAAGCTTTCTTT.

This clone has more than one count but fewer than ten. V usage is TRBV25-1 and J usage is TRBJ2-3; D is perhaps TRBD2 (6 bases). This CDR3 region has 14 residues. Germline assignment: CDR1 MGHDK and CDR2 SYGVNS. V lost 5 bases to trimming and J lost 0 bases, with 9 bases between them. The CDR3 sequence: CASSLAASTDTQYF. Here the CDR3 DNA reads TGTGCCAGCAGTTTAGCGGCTAGCACAGATACGCAGTATTTT.

This clone was found a few times. The V call is TRBV27, the J call TRBJ2-3, with D possibly matching TRBD2 (5 bases). Germline CDR1 reads MNHEY; CDR2 reads SMNVEV (reference sequence). V was cut by 7 bases and J by 0 bases, with 17 bases left in between. The length of the CDR3 is 16 residues. The CDR3 reads CASTGLGGPSTDTQYF. CDR3 DNA sequence: TGTGCCAGCACGGGGTTAGGCGGCCCTAGCACAGATACGCAGTATTTT.

V gene TRBV25-1 combines with J gene TRBJ1-4; 8 bases match TRBD1. V gave up 8 bases and J gave up 2 bases; unmatched junction bases: 4. Germline V gene sequence: CDR1 MGHDK, CDR2 SYGVNS. The CDR3 length is 14 residues. CDR3 amino acids: CASSQGATNEKLFF. CDR3 nucleotide sequence: TGTGCCAGCTCTCAGGGGGCGACTAATGAAAAACTGTTTTTT.

This clone was found once. The rearrangement uses TRBV6-6 and TRBJ1-2; possibly TRBD1 for D (5 bases). Germline CDR1 is MNHNY and CDR2 is SVGAGI (reference sequence). The ends were cut back, 6 bases at V and 2 bases at J, with 16 bases in the middle. The CDR3 sequence is 15 residues long. CDR3 sequence (DNA): TGTGCCAGCAGCCCCCGGGGGGGATCCAACTATGGCTACACCTTC. Translation gives CASSPRGGSNYGYTF.

This sequence joins TRBV5-4 and TRBJ2-5; possible D gene TRBD1, 6 bases. Germline V gene lookup returns CDR1 SGHNT and CDR2 YYREEE (reference sequence). Trimming took 4 bases from V and 5 from J, leaving 24 bases between them. The CDR3 has 17 amino acids. This CDR3 is CASSPPNHRDFKETQYF. CDR3 coding DNA: TGTGCCAGCAGCCCCCCCAATCACAGGGATTTTAAGGAGACCCAGTACTTC.

V is TRBV7-2 and J is TRBJ2-7; TRBD1 aligns across 11 bases. V lost 3 bases and J lost 7; bases outside the gene matches: 11. Germline V CDR1 and CDR2: SGHTA, FQGNSA. The CDR3 contains 16 residues. As DNA, the CDR3 is TGTGCCAGCAGCTTGGCGATCGGGACAGGGGGGGAAGAGCAGTACTTC. It is translated as CASSLAIGTGGEEQYF.

This clone has a handful of counts. This chain uses TRBV6-5 with TRBJ1-2; TRBD1 aligns across 8 bases. Trimming cost V 2 bases and J 2 bases; bases outside gene matches: 4. In germline, CDR1 is MNHEY, CDR2 SVGAGI. The CDR3 sequence is 15 residues long. CDR3 residues: CASSYRAGGNYGYTF. CDR3 DNA sequence: TGTGCCAGCAGTTACCGGGCAGGGGGCAACTATGGCTACACCTTC.

This chain connects TRBV7-9 to TRBJ2-3, with D perhaps TRBD2 (6 bases). V was shortened by 4 bases and J by 4 bases, with 18 bases between the two germline ends. The length of the CDR3 is 16 residues. CDR1 SEHNR and CDR2 FQNEAQ come from the germline V gene (reference sequence). The CDR3 DNA sequence: TGTGCCAGCAGCTCCTCGCTAGCGAAAAGAGCAGATACGCAGTATTTT. Encoded protein: CASSSSLAKRADTQYF.

V and J are TRBV2 and TRBJ2-5, with 7 bases matching TRBD1. This CDR3 has 14 residues. V gave up 6 bases and J gave up 2 bases; unmatched junction bases: 6. The V gene's germline CDR1 is SNHLY and CDR2 FYNNEI. The CDR3 sequence is CASRTGTVQETQYF. As DNA, the CDR3 is TGTGCCAGCAGAACTGGGACAGTACAAGAGACCCAGTACTTC. The whole variable domain, filled in from reference TRBV2 and TRBJ2-5, reads EPEVTQTPSHQVTQMGQEVILRCVPISNHLYFYWYRQILGQKVEFLVSFYNNEISEKSEIFDDQFSVERPDGSNFTLKIRSTKLEDSAMYFCASRTGTVQETQYFGPGTRLLVL.

This chain links TRBV18 with TRBJ2-7; D unresolved. Germline V gene data show CDR1 as KGHSH and CDR2 as LQKENI. CDR3 length equals 14 residues. V shed 3 bases and J shed 0 bases, with 9 bases lying between them. The CDR3 DNA follows: TGTGCCAGCTCACCGGGCCGGAACTCCTACGAGCAGTACGTC. Protein sequence: CASSPGRNSYEQYV.

The chain combines TRBV5-4 with TRBJ2-1; 12 bases agree with TRBD2. Trimming cost V 4 bases and J 5 bases; bases outside gene matches: 7. The germline V gene encodes CDR1 SGHNT and CDR2 YYREEE (reference sequence). The CDR3 is made up of 16 amino acids. CDR3: CASSHRLAGANNEQFF. For the CDR3, the DNA is TGTGCCAGCAGCCATAGACTAGCGGGAGCCAACAATGAGCAGTTCTTC. Based on the CDR3 plus reference TRBV5-4 and TRBJ2-1, the full variable domain is ETGVTQSPTHLIKTRGQQVTLRCSSQSGHNTVSWYQQALGQGPQFIFQYYREEENGRGNFPPRFSGLQFPNYSSELNVNALELDDSALYLCASSHRLAGANNEQFFGPGTRLTVL.

As for this clone: Other DNA sequences in this specimen translate into the identical CDR3. The CDR3: CASSPPGEDNQPQHF. CDR3 in DNA: TGTGCCAGCTCACCACCAGGGGAAGACAATCAGCCCCAGCATTTT. The chain is built from TRBV18 and TRBJ1-5; D may be TRBD1 (5 bases). Germline CDR1 and CDR2: KGHSH and LQKENI. The length of the CDR3 is 15 residues. V dropped 0 bases and J dropped 3 bases, with 9 bases sitting between them.

Details on this clone: Other DNA sequences from this sample encode an identical CDR3 as well. V is TRBV2 and J is TRBJ1-5; the D is unclear. V lost 7 bases and J 3 bases, leaving 10 bases between the germline ends. There are 13 residues in the CDR3. CDR1 and CDR2 (germline): SNHLY, FYNNEI. The CDR3 reads CASNTDYNQPQHF. The DNA of the CDR3 is TGTGCCAGCAACACAGATTACAATCAGCCCCAGCATTTT.

The chain combines TRBV6-1 with TRBJ2-7; D might be TRBD2 (6 bases). This CDR3 has 14 amino acids. The germline gives CDR1 MNHNS, CDR2 SASEGT. V gave up 3 bases and J gave up 9 bases, with 18 bases separating them. CDR3 amino acids: CASSDGGVLRVQYV. For the CDR3, the DNA is TGTGCCAGCAGTGATGGAGGGGTCCTACGAGTGCAGTACGTC.

V and J are TRBV13 and TRBJ2-1; TRBD2 agrees at 12 bases. Germline CDR1 is PRHDT and CDR2 is FYEKMQ (reference sequence). The CDR3 spans 14 residues. The J segment lost 9 bases and the V segment lost 2 bases, leaving 2 bases of the junction unmatched. The CDR3 DNA sequence: TGTGCCAGCAGCTTACTAGCGGGAGGGGGTGAGCAGTTCTTC. Translation gives CASSLLAGGGEQFF.

Note on this clone: Sequence at one end of the junction differs from germline and may be a read error. The chain uses TRBV7-9 and TRBJ1-1; D is uncertain. Germline loops: CDR1 SEHNR, CDR2 FQNEAQ (reference sequence). This CDR3 has 11 amino acids. The CDR3 loop reads CSSQANTEAFF. CDR3 DNA: TGTTCCAGCCAGGCCAACACTGAAGCTTTCTTT.

The chain joins TRBV19 to TRBJ2-3; TRBD1 is a possible D gene (7 bases). V dropped 7 bases and J dropped 3 bases, with 17 bases sitting between them. Per the germline V gene, CDR1 is LNHDA and CDR2 is SQIVND (reference sequence). The CDR3 spans 15 residues. CDR3 loop: CASNFARGATDTQYF. CDR3 bases: TGTGCCAGTAACTTTGCCAGGGGGGCGACAGATACGCAGTATTTT.

CDR3 amino acids: CASSLGGGRETRSYEQYF. CDR3 DNA sequence: TGTGCCAGCAGCTTAGGGGGGGGCCGAGAAACTAGGAGCTACGAGCAGTACTTC. This chain connects TRBV7-8 to TRBJ2-7, with D possibly TRBD2 on 7 matching bases. Deletions cut 1 base from V and 3 bases from J, with 22 bases between. Germline values: CDR1 SGHVS, CDR2 FQNEAQ. CDR3 length: 18 amino acids.

The chain combines TRBV11-3 with TRBJ2-1; no reliable D call. Germline CDR1 reads SGHNT; CDR2 reads YENEEA. The V end lost 6 bases, the J end lost 7 bases, and 10 bases lay between the germline ends. CDR3 length: 12 amino acids. CDR3 sequence (DNA): TGTGCCAGCAGTGTTGTATTGAATGAGCAGTTCTTC. Protein: CASSVVLNEQFF.

The chain joins TRBV14 to TRBJ2-1, with D perhaps TRBD2 (5 bases). This CDR3 region has 14 residues. Per the germline V gene, CDR1 is SGHDN and CDR2 is FVKESK. V was shortened by 4 bases and J by 4 bases, with 11 bases between the two germline ends. CDR3 bases: TGTGCCAGCAGCCCCTCGAGCGGTTACAATGAGCAGTTCTTC. Translated, it gives CASSPSSGYNEQFF.

The count of this clone is one. This chain uses TRBV2 with TRBJ2-7; TRBD2 matches at 11 bases. This CDR3 spans 15 amino acids. The V segment lost 6 bases and the J segment 5 bases; nucleotides outside the gene matches: 9. The germline gives CDR1 SNHLY, CDR2 FYNNEI. CDR3 in DNA: TGTGCCAGCAGACAAGTAGCGGGAGGGAGCGACGAGCAGTACTTC. It is translated as CASRQVAGGSDEQYF.

The rearrangement joins TRBV27 to TRBJ2-1, with TRBD2 identical over 12 bases. With V trimmed by 4 bases and J by 13 bases, 5 bases remained unmatched. CDR3 size: 13 residues. Germline V gives CDR1 MNHEY, CDR2 SMNVEV (reference sequence). The CDR3 nucleotides are TGTGCCAGCAGTTCCTGGACTAGCGGGGCTCAGTTCTTC. Encoded protein: CASSSWTSGAQFF.